Shown below are 19 T cell receptor beta chains from a single sample sequenced in a study of cytomegalovirus exposure and HLA in healthy donors. Researchers ran the PCR with 60 Vbeta and 13 Jbeta primers. The method was immunoSEQ multiplex PCR; TCRdb's version includes in-frame clones alone and lacks a portion of them. The repertoire includes approximately 82,000 clones, more than 55% of them detected once, and over 5% sits in the top ten. The sample was PBMCs. Receptors originate from a woman under 40 in good health and CMV-seropositive.

The chain employs TRBV6-1 and TRBJ2-2; D unresolved. Trimming took 3 bases from V and 5 from J, leaving 13 bases between them. Germline V lookup: CDR1 MNHNS, CDR2 SASEGT. The CDR3 consists of 15 residues. CDR3 residues: CASSEFRLLTGELFF. The CDR3 DNA follows: TGTGCCAGCAGTGAGTTTAGACTCTTGACCGGGGAGCTGTTTTTT.

The genes are TRBV7-9 and TRBJ1-4; TRBD1 matches at 12 bases. Germline V lookup: CDR1 SEHNR, CDR2 FQNEAQ (reference sequence). V shed 1 base, J shed 7 bases, and the junction held 10 bases outside the gene matches. This CDR3 has 18 residues. In nucleotides, the CDR3 is TGTGCCAGCAGCTTAGTATGGGACAGGGGGCTTATCGGTGAAAAACTGTTTTTT. This gives the protein CASSLVWDRGLIGEKLFF.

Comment on this clone: Compared with germline, one end of the junction differs, possibly owing to a read error. The rearrangement links TRBV7-7 to TRBJ2-1, with 11 bases identical to TRBD2. CDR3 length: 14 amino acids. The germline gives CDR1 SSHAT, CDR2 FNYEAQ (reference sequence). CDR3 protein: CASSPGLAGDEQFF. CDR3 nucleotides: TGTGCTAGCAGCCCCGGACTAGCGGGTGATGAGCAGTTCTTC.

The J gene is TRBJ1-5, the V gene TRBV30; 7 bases are a match to TRBD1. The CDR3 is 13 amino acids. J gave up 5 bases and V 2 bases, and 3 bases lay outside the gene matches. The germline gives CDR1 GTSNPN, CDR2 SVGIG (reference sequence). CDR3 in amino acids: CAWSSTGDQPQHF. The DNA for the CDR3 is TGTGCCTGGAGTTCTACAGGGGATCAGCCCCAGCATTTT.

The genes are TRBV7-2 and TRBJ2-7; 10 bases map to TRBD1. This CDR3 has 15 amino acids. The ends lost 2 bases at V and 5 bases at J; junction bases unmatched: 6. Germline V gene data show CDR1 as SGHTA and CDR2 as FQGNSA. The CDR3 region is CASSLKGQGTHEQYF. CDR3 nucleotide sequence: TGTGCCAGCAGCTTAAAGGGACAGGGGACCCACGAGCAGTACTTC.

The chain combines TRBV6-5 with TRBJ1-2; D uncertain. Trimming removed 6 bases from V and 5 bases from J, with 10 bases in between. The germline V gene has CDR1 MNHEY and CDR2 SVGAGI. The CDR3 has 12 residues. CDR3 loop: CASREASYGYTF. CDR3 DNA sequence: TGTGCCAGCAGGGAAGCGTCGTATGGCTACACCTTC.

This clone has a single count. The chain uses TRBV6-5 and TRBJ2-1; the D gene is possibly TRBD2 (6 bases). V was pared by 6 bases and J by 6 bases, with 15 bases between. The V gene's germline CDR1 is MNHEY and CDR2 SVGAGI. The CDR3 consists of 14 residues. The CDR3 spells CASRARGLFNEQFF. The DNA of the CDR3 is TGTGCCAGCAGGGCCCGGGGGTTATTCAATGAGCAGTTCTTC.

This clone has at least ten counts. V usage is TRBV6-1 and J usage is TRBJ2-3, with 14 bases aligning to TRBD2. Germline V gene sequence: CDR1 MNHNS, CDR2 SASEGT. CDR3 length: 15 amino acids. The ends lost 8 bases at V and 4 bases at J; junction bases unmatched: 5. The CDR3 loop reads CASWKTSGGADTQYF. For the CDR3, the DNA is TGTGCCAGCTGGAAGACTAGCGGGGGGGCAGATACGCAGTATTTT.

CDR3 nucleotide sequence: TGTGCCAGTAGTGCACAGCCCCAAGAGACCCAGTACTTC. It is translated as CASSAQPQETQYF. The V call is TRBV19, the J call TRBJ2-5; the D is unclear. Trimming stripped 5 bases from V and 1 base from J, with 8 bases between. Germline V gene lookup returns CDR1 LNHDA and CDR2 SQIVND (reference sequence). The CDR3 sequence is 13 residues long.

V is TRBV28 and J is TRBJ1-5, with D possibly matching TRBD1 (5 bases). This CDR3 has 13 residues. V was shortened by 3 bases and J by 5 bases, with 8 bases between the two germline ends. Germline V gene lookup returns CDR1 MDHEN and CDR2 SYDVKM. CDR3 bases: TGTGCCAGCAGTTTCGGGGGTTATCAGCCCCAGCATTTT. Amino acids: CASSFGGYQPQHF. The full variable domain, with the rest looked up from reference TRBV28 and TRBJ1-5, is DVKVTQSSRYLVKRTGEKVFLECVQDMDHENMFWYRQDPGLGLRLIYFSYDVKMKEKGDIPEGYSVSREKKERFSLILESASTNQTSMYLCASSFGGYQPQHFGDGTRLSIL.

This clone was found a few times. The J gene is TRBJ1-2, the V gene TRBV27; TRBD1 aligns across 8 bases. J gave up 8 bases and V 5 bases, and 7 bases lay outside the gene matches. CDR3 length: 13 residues. Germline V lookup: CDR1 MNHEY, CDR2 SMNVEV (reference sequence). The CDR3 DNA follows: TGTGCCAGCAGTGGCCAGGGGGCGTACGGCTACACCTTC. Its translation is CASSGQGAYGYTF.

CDR3 loop: CASSPPLKLAGVIGNEQFF. The CDR3 nucleotides are TGTGCCAGCAGCCCTCCCCTAAAACTAGCGGGGGTAATCGGCAATGAGCAGTTCTTC. The chain is built from TRBV9 and TRBJ2-1, with 11 bases lining up with TRBD2. CDR3 length equals 19 residues. The V gene end was trimmed by 4 bases and the J gene end by 6 bases; junction bases not matched to a gene: 18. Germline V gene lookup returns CDR1 SGDLS and CDR2 YYNGEE.

This clone was seen a handful of times. The chain joins TRBV6-6 to TRBJ2-3; 7 bases fit TRBD2. The CDR3 covers 14 residues. Germline values: CDR1 MNHNY, CDR2 SVGAGI (reference sequence). The V gene end was trimmed by 6 bases and the J gene end by 4 bases; junction bases not matched to a gene: 7. CDR3 nucleotide sequence: TGTGCCAGCAGGAGGGCGGGGGAGGCAGATACGCAGTATTTT. Amino acids: CASRRAGEADTQYF.

This clone was observed a handful of times. For the CDR3, the DNA is TGTGCCAGCAGCCAGGGTTCCCTCCACTTT. Protein sequence: CASSQGSLHF. The chain combines TRBV28 with TRBJ1-6, with D maybe TRBD1 (5 bases). The CDR3 covers 10 residues. V dropped 6 bases and J dropped 14 bases, with 8 bases sitting between them. The germline V gene encodes CDR1 MDHEN and CDR2 SYDVKM.

V is TRBV28 and J is TRBJ2-3; TRBD2 matches at 11 bases. The CDR3 has 14 residues. Germline assignment: CDR1 MDHEN and CDR2 SYDVKM. V lost 6 bases and J lost 7; bases outside the gene matches: 6. The CDR3 nucleotides read TGTGCCAGCAGCCCAAGACTAGCGGGGAATACGCAGTATTTT. Residues: CASSPRLAGNTQYF.

V and J are TRBV11-2 and TRBJ2-7; 11 bases are a match to TRBD2. The germline V gene encodes CDR1 SGHAT and CDR2 FQNNGV. This CDR3 is built from 14 residues. The V gene end was trimmed by 3 bases and the J gene end by 4 bases; junction bases not matched to a gene: 2. CDR3 sequence reads: CASSLTSGAYEQYF. CDR3 nucleotide sequence: TGTGCCAGCAGCTTGACTAGCGGGGCATACGAGCAGTACTTC. The full variable domain, in which reference TRBV11-2 and TRBJ2-7 provide the parts outside the CDR3, is EAGVAQSPRYKIIEKRQSVAFWCNPISGHATLYWYQQILGQGPKLLIQFQNNGVVDDSQLPKDRFSAERLKGVDSTLKIQPAKLEDSAVYLCASSLTSGAYEQYFGPGTRLTVT.

J is TRBJ1-5 and V is TRBV27; D possibly corresponds to TRBD1 (5 bases). This CDR3 has 14 amino acids. Trimming shortened V by 10 bases and J by 1 base, and 14 bases separated the two germline ends. The V gene's germline CDR1 is MNHEY and CDR2 SMNVEV (reference sequence). CDR3 nucleotide sequence: TGTGCCACTTGGGGGGGGGAAAGCAATCAGCCCCAGCATTTT. Its protein product is CATWGGESNQPQHF.

The J gene is TRBJ1-5, the V gene TRBV19; D might be TRBD1 (6 bases). CDR3 length: 14 amino acids. V was cut by 2 bases and J by 6 bases, with 11 bases left in between. Germline CDR1 LNHDA, CDR2 SQIVND (reference sequence). CDR3 bases: TGTGCCAGTAGTATAATGGACAGTTCTCAGCCCCAGCATTTT. Protein: CASSIMDSSQPQHF.

The rearrangement joins TRBV5-4 to TRBJ2-5, with 10 positions matching TRBD2. Germline CDR1 SGHNT, CDR2 YYREEE (reference sequence). Unmatched junction bases numbered 4, after V lost 3 bases and J lost 2 bases. This CDR3 is built from 15 residues. CDR3 bases: TGTGCCAGCAGCTCTGGACTAGCGGAACAAGAGACCCAGTACTTC. Its translation is CASSSGLAEQETQYF.